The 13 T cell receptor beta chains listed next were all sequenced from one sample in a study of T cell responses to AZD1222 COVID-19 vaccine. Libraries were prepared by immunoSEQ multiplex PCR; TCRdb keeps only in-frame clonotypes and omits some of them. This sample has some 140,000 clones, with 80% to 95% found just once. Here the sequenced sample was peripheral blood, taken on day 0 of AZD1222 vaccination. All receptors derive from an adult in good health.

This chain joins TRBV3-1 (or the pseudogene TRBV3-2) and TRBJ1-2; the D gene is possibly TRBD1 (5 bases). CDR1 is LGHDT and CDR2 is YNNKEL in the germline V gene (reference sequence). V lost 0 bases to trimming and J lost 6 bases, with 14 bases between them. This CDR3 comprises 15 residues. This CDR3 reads CASSQDFGDVHGYTF. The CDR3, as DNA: TGTGCCAGCAGCCAAGATTTTGGGGACGTTCATGGCTACACCTTC.

CDR3 residues: CASGLVLAASSTDTQYF. Here the CDR3 DNA reads TGTGCTAGTGGTTTGGTTTTAGCGGCGTCTAGCACAGATACGCAGTATTTT. The chain is built from TRBV12-5 and TRBJ2-3, with a tentative D call TRBD2 (6 bases). This CDR3 is built from 17 residues. Germline V gives CDR1 LGHNT, CDR2 FRNRAP. Trimming took off 0 bases at V and 0 bases at J, with 13 bases between the two ends.

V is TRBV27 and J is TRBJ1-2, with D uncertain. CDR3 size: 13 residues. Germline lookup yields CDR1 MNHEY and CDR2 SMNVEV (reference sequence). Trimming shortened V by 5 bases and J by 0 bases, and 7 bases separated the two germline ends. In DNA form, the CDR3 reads TGTGCCAGCAGTCTCGGGCCTAACTATGGCTACACCTTC. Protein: CASSLGPNYGYTF.

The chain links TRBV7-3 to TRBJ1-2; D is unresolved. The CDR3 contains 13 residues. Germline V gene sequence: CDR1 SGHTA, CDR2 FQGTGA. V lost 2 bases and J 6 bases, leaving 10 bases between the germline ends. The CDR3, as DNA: TGTGCCAGCAGCTTAGTAGGGCGGGATGGCTACACCTTC. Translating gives CASSLVGRDGYTF.

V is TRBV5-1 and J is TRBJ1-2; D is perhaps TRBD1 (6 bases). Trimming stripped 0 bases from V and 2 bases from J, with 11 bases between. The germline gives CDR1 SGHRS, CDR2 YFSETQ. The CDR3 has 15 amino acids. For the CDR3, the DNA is TGCGCCAGCAGCTTGGCAGGGGAAGCCAACTATGGCTACACCTTC. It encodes CASSLAGEANYGYTF.

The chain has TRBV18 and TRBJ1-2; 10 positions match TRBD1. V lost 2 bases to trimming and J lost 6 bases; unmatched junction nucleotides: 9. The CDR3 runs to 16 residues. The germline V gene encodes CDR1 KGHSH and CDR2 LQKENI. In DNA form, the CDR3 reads TGTGCCAGCTCACCATACCCGACAGGGGGCGCAGATGGCTACACCTTC. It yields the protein CASSPYPTGGADGYTF. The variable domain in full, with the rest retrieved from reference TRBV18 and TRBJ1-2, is NAGVMQNPRHLVRRRGQEARLRCSPMKGHSHVYWYRQLPEEGLKFMVYLQKENIIDESGMPKERFSAEFPKEGPSILRIQQVVRGDSAAYFCASSPYPTGGADGYTFGSGTRLTVV.

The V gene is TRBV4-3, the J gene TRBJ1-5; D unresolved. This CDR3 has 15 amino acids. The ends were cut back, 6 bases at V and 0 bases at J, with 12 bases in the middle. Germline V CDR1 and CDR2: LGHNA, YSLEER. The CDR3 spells CASRADDYSNQPQHF. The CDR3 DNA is TGCGCCAGCAGGGCCGACGATTATAGCAATCAGCCCCAGCATTTT.

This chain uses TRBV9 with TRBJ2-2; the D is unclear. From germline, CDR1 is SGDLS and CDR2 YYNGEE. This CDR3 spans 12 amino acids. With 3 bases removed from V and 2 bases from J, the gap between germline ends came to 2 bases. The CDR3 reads CASSDNTGELFF. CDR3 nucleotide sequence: TGTGCCAGCAGCGACAACACCGGGGAGCTGTTTTTT.

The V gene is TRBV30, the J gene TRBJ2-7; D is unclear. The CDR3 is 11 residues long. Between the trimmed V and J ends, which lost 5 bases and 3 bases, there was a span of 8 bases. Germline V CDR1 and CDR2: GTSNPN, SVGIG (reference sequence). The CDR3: CAWGNGYEQYF. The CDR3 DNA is TGTGCCTGGGGGAACGGCTACGAGCAGTACTTC.

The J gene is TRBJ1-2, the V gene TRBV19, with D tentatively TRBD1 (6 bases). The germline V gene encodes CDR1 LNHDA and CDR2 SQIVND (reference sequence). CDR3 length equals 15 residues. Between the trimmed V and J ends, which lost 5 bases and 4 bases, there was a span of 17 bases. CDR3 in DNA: TGTGCCAGTAGTCTAACTTCCGGGACATTCTATGGCTACACCTTC. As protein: CASSLTSGTFYGYTF. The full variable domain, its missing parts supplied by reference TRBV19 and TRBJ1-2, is DGGITQSPKYLFRKEGQNVTLSCEQNLNHDAMYWYRQDPGQGLRLIYYSQIVNDFQKGDIAEGYSVSREKKESFPLTVTSAQKNPTAFYLCASSLTSGTFYGYTFGSGTRLTVV.

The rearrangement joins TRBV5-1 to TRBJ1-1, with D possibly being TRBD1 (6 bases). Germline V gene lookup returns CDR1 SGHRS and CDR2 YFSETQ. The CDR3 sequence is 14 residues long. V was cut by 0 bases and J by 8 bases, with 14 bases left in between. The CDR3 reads CASSLGTGHREAFF. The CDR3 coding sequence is TGCGCCAGCAGCTTGGGGACGGGACATCGAGAAGCTTTCTTT.

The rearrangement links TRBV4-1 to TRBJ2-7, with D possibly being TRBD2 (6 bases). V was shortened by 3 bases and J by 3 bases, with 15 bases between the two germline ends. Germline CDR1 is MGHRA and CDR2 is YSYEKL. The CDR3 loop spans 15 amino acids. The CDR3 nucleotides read TGCGCCAGCAGCCAGTTCGGGGAGGCTCTCTACGAGCAGTACTTC. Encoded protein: CASSQFGEALYEQYF.

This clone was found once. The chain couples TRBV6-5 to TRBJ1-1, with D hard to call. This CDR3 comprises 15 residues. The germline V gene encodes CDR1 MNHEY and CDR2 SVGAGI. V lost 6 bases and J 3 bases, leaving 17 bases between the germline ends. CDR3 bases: TGTGCCAGCAGACGTTTGTTCCAAGGAGACACTGAAGCTTTCTTT. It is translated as CASRRLFQGDTEAFF.